The clone carrying this T cell receptor (beta chain) was found once. This specimen comes from a study of blood T cell repertoires in COVID-19. For the study at large: COVID-19 samples from acute and convalescent phases originated in the United States, Italy and Spain.

Original processing methods: Amplification of reference gene primers provided the estimated nucleated cell counts. Profiling relied on immunoSEQ multiplex PCR, and the TCRdb table lists in-frame clones only, not all of them. V, J and clone size derive from that table, while D and trimming were established from the DNA sequence. The profile shows over 300,000 clones, 89% of them singletons. The CDR3 length is 14 residues. CDR1 and CDR2 (germline): MGHRA, YSYEKL. Deletions cut 1 base from V and 6 bases from J, with 13 bases between. Those enrolled, adults aged 18 to 89 years, came from about two dozen US areas. Donors were grouped by their self-reported clinical history.

This receptor was obtained from a woman between 35 and 50 years old who had recovered from COVID-19. The V and J genes are TRBV4-1 and TRBJ2-7, with a possible D match to TRBD2 (5 bases). Specimen: PBMCs or T cells enriched from blood (not recorded which). DNA of the CDR3: TGCGCCAGCAGCCAAGCTCCTAGCTCCCGCGAGCAGTACTTC. This translates into CASSQAPSSREQYF.